Below, one T cell receptor (beta chain) is given with its context. Trimming at V came to 2 bases and at J to 6 bases, leaving 4 bases not matched to a gene. Germline V CDR1 and CDR2: MNHEY, SMNVEV (reference sequence). The CDR3 totals 15 residues. Primers for the PCR totalled 60 Vbeta and 13 Jbeta. Profiling relied on immunoSEQ multiplex PCR, and the TCRdb table lists in-frame clones only, not all of them. The repertoire has 170,000 or so clones, 60% to 80% of them found once; the top ten carry roughly 13%. The data belong to a study of cytomegalovirus exposure and HLA in healthy donors. This clonotype originated in a woman between 45 and 65 years old in good health and CMV-seropositive. The sample comprised PBMCs. The gene calls are TRBV27 and TRBJ2-2; 9 bases align to TRBD2. Here the CDR3 reads CASSLLAGTSGELFF. The CDR3 region has the DNA TGTGCCAGCAGTTTACTAGCGGGGACCTCCGGGGAGCTGTTTTTT.